These T cell receptor beta chains were read from a single sample in a study of T cell repertoires in cytomegalovirus infection. TCRdb independently ran MiXCR on the reads; one entry per CDR3 protein. Found here are some 97,000 distinct CDR3 sequences, around a quarter of them singletons; the top ten hold about two fifths. The sequencing sample was made of CD8+ T cells from PBMCs. Every receptor here comes from a human donor in good health (CMV status not recorded). Some clones in this sample may be carry-over from other donors' samples. CDR3s include the opening cysteine and the closing phenylalanine or tryptophan. The D gene is left open where the match is weak. Only some rows state a clone size, as once, few, many or a class for expanded clones.

d_gene	v_gene	j_gene	abundance	CDR3aa	CDR3nt
.	TRBV19	TRBJ2-1	few	CASSNPYNEQFF	TGTGCCAGTAGTAACCCTTACAATGAGCAGTTCTTC
.	TRBV10-3	TRBJ1-4	.	CAISESVDEKLFF	TGTGCCATCAGTGAGTCGGTGGACGAAAAACTGTTTTTT
.	TRBV7-8	TRBJ1-1	many	CASSLGRGITEAFF	TGTGCCAGCAGCTTAGGGAGGGGGATCACTGAAGCTTTCTTT
.	TRBV12-3/TRBV12-4	TRBJ1-2	few	CASRGKAGWYGYTF	TGTGCCAGCAGGGGGAAGGCAGGGTGGTATGGCTACACCTTC
.	TRBV7-2	TRBJ2-1	many	CASSLALVLSSYNEQFF	TGTGCCAGCAGCTTAGCGTTGGTTCTTAGCTCCTACAATGAGCAGTTCTTC
.	TRBV7-9	TRBJ2-1	.	CASSPRGAERSYNEQFF	TGTGCCAGCAGCCCAAGGGGAGCGGAGCGGTCCTACAATGAGCAGTTCTTC
TRBD1	TRBV11-2	TRBJ1-2	.	CASSLLEAGGLYGYTF	TGTGCCAGCAGCCTCCTGGAAGCAGGGGGCCTCTATGGCTACACCTTC
.	TRBV20-1	TRBJ1-1	once	CSARDPRQSNTEAFF	TGCAGTGCTAGAGATCCTAGACAGTCAAACACTGAAGCTTTCTTT
.	TRBV28	TRBJ1-1	.	CASSFLYEQGRGTEAFF	TGTGCCAGCAGTTTCCTCTATGAACAGGGACGTGGCACTGAAGCTTTCTTT
.	TRBV6-6	TRBJ1-1	few	CASSYGGTEAFF	TGTGCCAGCAGTTACGGGGGCACTGAAGCTTTCTTT
TRBD2	TRBV7-9	TRBJ2-3	few	CASTAGGADTQYF	TGTGCCAGCACAGCGGGGGGGGCAGATACGCAGTATTTT
TRBD1	TRBV7-8	TRBJ1-2	few	CASSFGQGAHGYTF	TGTGCCAGCAGCTTCGGACAGGGGGCGCATGGCTACACCTTC
.	TRBV13	TRBJ2-7	.	CASSSPKAGHLSYEQYF	TGTGCCAGCAGCTCCCCCAAGGCGGGACATCTCTCCTACGAGCAGTACTTC
.	TRBV20-1	TRBJ1-1	.	CSAERGGTEAFF	TGCAGTGCTGAACGGGGCGGCACTGAAGCTTTCTTT
.	TRBV29-1	TRBJ1-2	.	CSVVLGGAGANYGYTF	TGCAGCGTTGTGCTCGGTGGGGCGGGTGCTAACTATGGCTACACCTTC
.	TRBV7-6	TRBJ1-1	.	CASSLVRSGSEAFF	TGTGCCAGCAGCTTAGTACGATCGGGGAGTGAAGCTTTCTTT
.	TRBV12-5	TRBJ1-4	.	CASGLVATNEKLFF	TGTGCTAGTGGTTTAGTTGCAACTAATGAAAAACTGTTTTTT
TRBD1	TRBV19	TRBJ2-2	.	CASGTGGYTGELFF	TGTGCCAGTGGGACAGGGGGGTACACCGGGGAGCTGTTTTTT
TRBD1	TRBV7-6	TRBJ2-7	few	CASSPGTGGPYEQYF	TGTGCCAGCAGCCCGGGGACAGGGGGCCCCTACGAGCAGTACTTC
TRBD1	TRBV7-8	TRBJ1-2	many	CASSLAGQGYYGYTF	TGTGCCAGCAGCTTAGCGGGACAGGGGTACTATGGCTACACCTTC
TRBD2	TRBV29-1	TRBJ2-5	.	CSVVLREGPLVKTQYF	TGCAGCGTTGTTTTGCGGGAGGGGCCCCTAGTAAAGACCCAGTACTTC
.	TRBV9	TRBJ1-3	.	CASSVGSGVSGNTIYF	TGTGCCAGCAGCGTAGGTTCGGGGGTCAGCGGAAACACCATATATTTT
TRBD1	TRBV7-8	TRBJ2-1	.	CASSLAETGGQQFF	TGTGCCAGCAGCTTAGCTGAAACAGGGGGTCAGCAGTTCTTC
TRBD1	TRBV19	TRBJ1-4	few	CASSLSTGQNNEKLFF	TGTGCCAGTAGTCTCTCAACGGGACAGAATAATGAAAAACTGTTTTTT
.	TRBV7-9	TRBJ2-1	.	CASSGGGGNEQFF	TGTGCCAGCAGCGGAGGGGGAGGCAATGAGCAGTTCTTC
TRBD2	TRBV20-1	TRBJ2-3	few	CSARPLLAGWADTQYF	TGCAGTGCTAGACCCCTCCTAGCGGGATGGGCAGATACGCAGTATTTT
TRBD2	TRBV5-4	TRBJ2-3	once	CASSLAERGITDTQYF	TGTGCCAGCAGCTTGGCCGAGCGGGGGATCACAGATACGCAGTATTTT
TRBD1	TRBV29-1	TRBJ1-1	.	CSVVPGGTEAFF	TGCAGCGTTGTCCCAGGGGGCACTGAAGCTTTCTTT
.	TRBV5-6	TRBJ2-7	.	CASSVQGARTEQYF	TGTGCCAGCAGCGTACAGGGTGCTCGAACCGAGCAGTACTTC
.	TRBV12-5	TRBJ1-1	once	CASSGLNEAFF	TGTGCTAGTTCGGGGCTTAATGAAGCTTTCTTT
.	TRBV3-1	TRBJ1-5	once	CASSQGIGNQPQHF	TGTGCCAGCAGCCAAGGAATAGGGAACCAGCCCCAGCATTTT
.	TRBV7-9	TRBJ1-1	.	CASRLSSNTEAFF	TGTGCCAGCAGGCTTAGTAGCAACACTGAAGCTTTCTTT
.	TRBV9	TRBJ2-2	many	CASSAPVADTGELFF	TGTGCCAGCAGCGCACCAGTAGCGGACACCGGGGAGCTGTTTTTT
.	TRBV20-1	TRBJ2-7	few	CSARPIAERSSYEQYF	TGCAGTGCTCGCCCTATAGCGGAGAGGAGCTCCTACGAGCAGTACTTC
.	TRBV7-9	TRBJ1-5	.	CASSPRGRAQPQHF	TGTGCCAGCAGCCCCCGGGGACGGGCACAGCCCCAGCATTTT
.	TRBV6-1	TRBJ2-5	few	CASSEDLLGATYQETQYF	TGTGCCAGCAGTGAAGACCTCCTCGGCGCGACCTACCAAGAGACCCAGTACTTC
TRBD1	TRBV7-8	TRBJ2-4	.	CASSLTPRDRGKNIQYF	TGTGCCAGCAGCTTAACGCCTAGGGACAGGGGGAAAAACATTCAGTACTTC
.	TRBV2	TRBJ2-1	few	CASRERWNEQFF	TGTGCCAGCAGGGAGAGGTGGAATGAGCAGTTCTTC
.	TRBV19	TRBJ2-1	few	CASSMGRGVEQFF	TGTGCCAGTAGTATGGGCAGGGGGGTTGAGCAGTTCTTC
.	TRBV28	TRBJ1-1	.	CASSPLNTEAFF	TGTGCCAGCAGTCCGCTGAACACTGAAGCTTTCTTT
.	TRBV11-3	TRBJ1-4	.	CASSGGVATNEKLFF	TGTGCCAGCAGCGGAGGCGTTGCAACTAATGAAAAACTGTTTTTT
TRBD2	TRBV5-1	TRBJ2-1	.	CASALSGRAYNEQFF	TGCGCCAGCGCTCTGAGCGGGAGAGCCTACAATGAGCAGTTCTTC
.	TRBV7-8	TRBJ2-3	many	CASSKDRGWESDTQYF	TGTGCCAGCAGCAAAGACCGCGGGTGGGAATCAGATACGCAGTATTTT
.	TRBV7-2	TRBJ1-1	many	CASSPFSTEAFF	TGTGCCAGCAGCCCATTCAGCACTGAAGCTTTCTTT
.	TRBV11-2	TRBJ2-3	.	CASSSLGPSLTDTQYF	TGTGCCAGCAGCAGCTTAGGTCCCAGCCTCACAGATACGCAGTATTTT
TRBD1	TRBV14	TRBJ2-3	.	CASSQDSGQGSSLTDTQYF	TGTGCCAGCAGCCAAGATTCGGGACAGGGTTCATCACTCACAGATACGCAGTATTTT
.	TRBV3-1	TRBJ1-5	few	CASSHGHNSNQPQHF	TGTGCCAGCAGCCACGGACACAATAGCAATCAGCCCCAGCATTTT
TRBD2	TRBV29-1	TRBJ2-5	.	CSVPTSGGAETQYF	TGCAGCGTTCCGACTAGCGGGGGGGCAGAGACCCAGTACTTC
TRBD1	TRBV2	TRBJ2-7	.	CASSKNRDRDSYEQYF	TGTGCCAGCAGCAAAAACCGGGACAGGGACAGCTACGAGCAGTACTTC
.	TRBV12-3/TRBV12-4	TRBJ2-1	many	CASSTRSRAYNEQFF	TGTGCCAGCAGTACACGGAGCCGAGCCTACAATGAGCAGTTCTTC
TRBD1	TRBV11-2	TRBJ1-2	few	CASSLPGGADGYTF	TGTGCCAGCAGCTTACCAGGGGGCGCTGATGGCTACACCTTC